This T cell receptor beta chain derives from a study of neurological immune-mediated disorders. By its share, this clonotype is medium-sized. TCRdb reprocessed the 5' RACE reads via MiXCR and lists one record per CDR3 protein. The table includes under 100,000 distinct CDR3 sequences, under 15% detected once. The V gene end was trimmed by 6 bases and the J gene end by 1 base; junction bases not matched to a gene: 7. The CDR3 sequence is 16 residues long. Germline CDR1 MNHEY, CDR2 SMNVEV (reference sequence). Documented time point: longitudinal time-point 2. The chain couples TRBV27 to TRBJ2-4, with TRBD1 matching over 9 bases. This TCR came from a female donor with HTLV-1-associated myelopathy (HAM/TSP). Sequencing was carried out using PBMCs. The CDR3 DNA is TGTGCCAGCAGGAGACAGGGGGGAGAGGCCAAAAACATTCAGTACTTC. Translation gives CASRRQGGEAKNIQYF.